One sample yielded the 23 T cell receptor beta chains listed below, sequenced in a study of technical replicates of blood from several donors. Generated by immunoSEQ multiplex PCR, the TCRdb table keeps only in-frame clones and is missing some. This repertoire shows fewer than 12,000 clones, approximately 94% found once; its top ten account for roughly 6.8%. Source material: PBMCs. These receptors were collected from a human donor in good health.

V is TRBV2 and J is TRBJ2-7; D is undetermined. The CDR3 loop spans 12 amino acids. Germline CDR1 SNHLY, CDR2 FYNNEI. Trimming pared 5 bases from V and 10 bases from J, leaving 15 bases between. The CDR3 DNA sequence: TGTGCCAGCAGTCCGTCAGATACCGAACAGTACTTC. Amino acids: CASSPSDTEQYF.

The rearrangement uses TRBV27 and TRBJ2-7; 9 bases line up with TRBD2. V was clipped by 3 bases and J by 2 bases; unmatched bases: 5. Germline V lookup: CDR1 MNHEY, CDR2 SMNVEV (reference sequence). The CDR3 has 15 residues. The CDR3 here is CASSLGLAGPYEQYF. The CDR3 DNA follows: TGTGCCAGCAGTTTGGGGCTAGCGGGACCCTACGAGCAGTACTTC.

The chain carries TRBV11-2 and TRBJ2-1; 8 bases fit TRBD1. Looked up from germline, CDR1 is SGHAT and CDR2 is FQNNGV. The junction had 3 bases not matched to a gene; V was cut back by 5 bases and J by 6 bases. The CDR3 runs to 13 residues. CDR3 region: CASSRTGTNEQFF. In DNA, the CDR3 is TGTGCCAGCAGCCGGACAGGGACCAATGAGCAGTTCTTC.

This clone was seen just once. The rearrangement uses TRBV7-8 and TRBJ2-2, with 9 bases matching TRBD2. CDR3 length: 19 amino acids. The trim removed 1 base at V and 4 bases at J, leaving 13 bases unmatched. Germline-derived CDR1 and CDR2 are SGHVS and FQNEAQ. This CDR3 is CASSLVRVREGLSTGELFF. The CDR3 coding sequence is TGTGCCAGCAGCTTAGTCCGTGTGCGGGAGGGCCTGAGCACCGGGGAGCTGTTTTTT.

The gene calls are TRBV5-1 and TRBJ2-1; tentatively, D is TRBD2 (6 bases). Trimming pared 6 bases from V and 9 bases from J, leaving 22 bases between. CDR3 size: 15 residues. Germline CDR1 SGHRS, CDR2 YFSETQ. Written as DNA, the CDR3 is TGCGCCAGCAAGTTGGACGGGAGACGTGGGATTGAGCAGTTCTTC. Amino acids: CASKLDGRRGIEQFF.

The gene calls are TRBV18 and TRBJ2-2; no reliable D call. CDR1 and CDR2 (germline): KGHSH, LQKENI. The CDR3 has 15 amino acids. Deletions cut 2 bases from V and 1 base from J, with 8 bases between. The CDR3 loop is CASSPIPRNTGELFF. The DNA for the CDR3 is TGTGCCAGCTCACCAATCCCGAGGAACACCGGGGAGCTGTTTTTT.

The chain combines TRBV4-1 with TRBJ1-5; D remains unclear. Germline V gene lookup returns CDR1 MGHRA and CDR2 YSYEKL. The V end was cut by 4 bases, the J end by 2 bases, with 12 bases between. The CDR3 runs 15 residues. Here the CDR3 DNA reads TGCGCCAGCAGCCCGGAGTTGGGAGGCAATCAGCCCCAGCATTTT. Protein: CASSPELGGNQPQHF.

The chain carries TRBV11-2 and TRBJ1-4, with 8 bases lining up with TRBD1. CDR3 size: 14 residues. Trimming removed 3 bases from V and 8 bases from J; junction bases left unmatched: 5. Per germline, CDR1 SGHAT and CDR2 FQNNGV. The CDR3 DNA follows: TGTGCCAGCAGCTTCAACGGACAGGGCGAAAAACTGTTTTTT. Translation gives CASSFNGQGEKLFF.

The CDR3 loop reads CASSLEGAGNTEAFF. The CDR3, as DNA: TGTGCCAGCAGCTTAGAGGGGGCTGGGAACACTGAAGCTTTCTTT. J is TRBJ1-1 and V is TRBV7-9, with 7 bases fitting TRBD1. The CDR3 runs 15 residues. Trimming removed 1 base from V and 1 base from J; junction bases left unmatched: 3. Germline V gives CDR1 SEHNR, CDR2 FQNEAQ (reference sequence).

In this sample, this clone turned up once. The gene calls are TRBV11-1 and TRBJ2-5; unclear D gene. CDR1 SGHAT and CDR2 FQDESV come from the germline V gene (reference sequence). The CDR3 spans 14 residues. The ends were cut back, 5 bases at V and 1 base at J, with 11 bases in the middle. The CDR3 DNA sequence: TGTGCCAGCAGCCCCGGTACGCGCCAAGAGACCCAGTACTTC. Encoded protein: CASSPGTRQETQYF.

The chain couples TRBV5-4 to TRBJ2-5; no clear D gene. The CDR3 spans 13 residues. Per the germline V gene, CDR1 is SGHNT and CDR2 is YYREEE (reference sequence). Trimming took off 0 bases at V and 5 bases at J, with 8 bases between the two ends. The CDR3 nucleotides are TGTGCCAGCAGCTTGGGAGACTGGGAGACCCAGTACTTC. Its protein product is CASSLGDWETQYF.

V is TRBV29-1 and J is TRBJ2-1, with 7 bases matching TRBD1. The CDR3 length is 14 residues. J gave up 4 bases and V 3 bases, and 6 bases lay outside the gene matches. The germline V gene has CDR1 SQVTM and CDR2 ANQGSEA. The CDR3 DNA follows: TGCAGCGTTGACGACAGGGATCTGTACAATGAGCAGTTCTTC. Its protein product is CSVDDRDLYNEQFF.

The chain combines TRBV6-1 with TRBJ2-2; 11 bases fit TRBD2. The CDR3 is made up of 15 amino acids. Germline CDR1 MNHNS, CDR2 SASEGT. Germline trimming cut 7 bases from V and 3 bases from J; bases unmatched to any gene: 4. The CDR3: CASKLAGVDTGELFF. The CDR3 coding sequence is TGTGCCAGCAAACTAGCGGGGGTAGACACCGGGGAGCTGTTTTTT.

The V and J genes are TRBV9 and TRBJ2-3; TRBD2 aligns across 8 bases. The trim removed 0 bases at V and 4 bases at J, leaving 10 bases unmatched. Per germline, CDR1 SGDLS and CDR2 YYNGEE. The CDR3 is 17 amino acids. In nucleotides, the CDR3 is TGTGCCAGCAGCGTAGAGGGACTAGGCCCCTCCGCAGATACGCAGTATTTT. Residues: CASSVEGLGPSADTQYF.

The chain is built from TRBV6-5 and TRBJ1-1; 10 bases are a match to TRBD1. The CDR3 sequence is 14 residues long. Germline loops: CDR1 MNHEY, CDR2 SVGAGI. With 4 bases clipped from V and 7 bases from J, the junction kept 6 bases outside the gene matches. CDR3: CASSSRTGGIEAFF. CDR3 bases: TGTGCCAGCAGTTCCCGGACAGGGGGGATTGAAGCTTTCTTT.

The chain recombines TRBV7-9 with TRBJ2-7, with D possibly TRBD2 on 6 matching bases. This CDR3 contains 19 residues. The V end was cut by 5 bases, the J end by 9 bases, with 35 bases between. Germline V lookup: CDR1 SEHNR, CDR2 FQNEAQ (reference sequence). The CDR3 reads CASSVSTKNIAAAGPGQYF. CDR3 coding DNA: TGTGCCAGCAGCGTCAGCACCAAAAACATAGCGGCCGCGGGTCCCGGGCAGTACTTC.

The chain links TRBV11-2 to TRBJ2-1, with 15 bases fitting TRBD2. The CDR3 has 16 amino acids. V was clipped by 6 bases and J by 7 bases; unmatched bases: 7. Per germline, CDR1 SGHAT and CDR2 FQNNGV. CDR3 residues: CASSFTGTSGRNEQFF. CDR3 sequence (DNA): TGTGCCAGCAGTTTTACCGGGACTAGCGGGAGGAATGAGCAGTTCTTC.

The gene calls are TRBV10-3 and TRBJ2-7, with 9 bases identical to TRBD1. The CDR3 contains 14 residues. V shed 2 bases, J shed 4 bases, and the junction held 3 bases outside the gene matches. The germline gives CDR1 ENHRY, CDR2 SYGVKD. The CDR3 spells CAISEGTGLYEQYF. In nucleotides, the CDR3 is TGTGCCATCAGTGAGGGGACAGGGTTGTACGAGCAGTACTTC.

The chain employs TRBV4-2 and TRBJ2-7; D call uncertain. Per the germline V gene, CDR1 is LGHNA and CDR2 is YNFKEQ. V was clipped by 0 bases and J by 6 bases, with 6 bases between them. This CDR3 spans 12 amino acids. The CDR3 loop is CASSQDTSEQYF. In nucleotides, the CDR3 is TGTGCCAGCAGCCAAGATACATCCGAGCAGTACTTC.

The chain recombines TRBV7-3 with TRBJ2-5; D perhaps matches TRBD2 (5 bases). The CDR3 has 14 amino acids. Between the trimmed V and J ends, which lost 5 bases and 4 bases, there was a span of 14 bases. Per the germline V gene, CDR1 is SGHTA and CDR2 is FQGTGA. The chain's CDR3 is CASSPERHGETQYF. The CDR3 nucleotides are TGTGCCAGCAGCCCAGAGCGGCATGGAGAGACCCAGTACTTC.

This chain uses TRBV6-1 with TRBJ2-4; D possibly corresponds to TRBD2 (5 bases). Germline CDR1 reads MNHNS; CDR2 reads SASEGT. The V end lost 6 bases, the J end lost 6 bases, and 15 bases lay between the germline ends. The CDR3 runs to 14 residues. CDR3 sequence (DNA): TGTGCCAGCAGCCGAGACGGACTTATAAACATTCAGTACTTC. Translating gives CASSRDGLINIQYF.

The table lists this clone with a count of one. V gene TRBV28 combines with J gene TRBJ1-1; perhaps TRBD1 as D (6 bases). CDR1 and CDR2 from the germline V gene are MDHEN and SYDVKM. The CDR3 contains 12 residues. The V gene lost 7 bases and the J gene lost 1 base, with 7 bases spanning the gap. Written as DNA, the CDR3 is TGTGCCAGCATAGGGGGGAACACTGAAGCTTTCTTT. Protein product: CASIGGNTEAFF.

The genes are TRBV2 and TRBJ2-1; 10 bases map to TRBD1. Germline-derived CDR1 and CDR2 are SNHLY and FYNNEI. This CDR3 region has 15 residues. V lost 6 bases and J lost 5; bases outside the gene matches: 7. CDR3: CASRTGQGTNNEQFF. As DNA, the CDR3 is TGTGCCAGCAGAACGGGACAGGGGACCAACAATGAGCAGTTCTTC.